This T cell receptor (beta chain) was recorded in a study of cytomegalovirus exposure and HLA in healthy donors. Study-level findings and limits: Trimming of TCR beta V- and J-genes showed a link, identified in a later analysis, to a missense DCLRE1C variant.

Both 60 Vbeta primers and 13 Jbeta primers went into the PCR. Some clones are missing from TCRdb's copy, which holds only in-frame ones; the method was immunoSEQ multiplex PCR. This table has approximately 110,000 clones, about 79% appearing once. The CDR3 contains 13 residues. Germline CDR1 SGHNT, CDR2 YYREEE (reference sequence). V was pared by 2 bases and J by 5 bases, with 10 bases between. Concerning this clone: The antigen is not known.

This receptor was identified in a man aged 50 to 60 in good health and CMV-seropositive. The chain carries TRBV5-4 and TRBJ1-2; no reliable D call. Material for sequencing was PBMCs. The CDR3, as DNA: TGTGCCAGCAGCTTTGAGGGAAGGTATGGCTACACCTTC. Translating it yields CASSFEGRYGYTF.